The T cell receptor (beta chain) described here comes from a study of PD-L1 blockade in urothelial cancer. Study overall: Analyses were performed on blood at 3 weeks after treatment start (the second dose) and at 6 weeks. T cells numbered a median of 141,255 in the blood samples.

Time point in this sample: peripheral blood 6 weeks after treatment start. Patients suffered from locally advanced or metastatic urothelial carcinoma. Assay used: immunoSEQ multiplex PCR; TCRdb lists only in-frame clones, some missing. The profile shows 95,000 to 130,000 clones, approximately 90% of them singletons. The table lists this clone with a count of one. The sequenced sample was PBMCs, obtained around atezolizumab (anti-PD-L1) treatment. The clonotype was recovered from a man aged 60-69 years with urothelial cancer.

CDR3 residues: CAWSWTSTDTQYF. The CDR3 region has the DNA TGTGCCTGGAGTTGGACTAGCACAGATACGCAGTATTTT. The chain joins TRBV30 to TRBJ2-3, with D possibly matching TRBD2 (5 bases). There are 13 residues in the CDR3. Germline V gives CDR1 GTSNPN, CDR2 SVGIG (reference sequence). V dropped 2 bases and J dropped 0 bases, with 6 bases sitting between them.